Listed below are T cell receptor beta chains from one sample, sequenced in a study of blood T cell repertoires in COVID-19. The method was immunoSEQ multiplex PCR; TCRdb's version includes in-frame clones alone and lacks a portion of them. This table has about 74,000 clones, roughly 81% appearing once. Input material: peripheral blood. The receptors stem from a man between 65 and 85 years old with acute or convalescent COVID-19. Each CDR3 is given with its conserved first and last residue. Each record gives: V gene, D gene, J gene, clone size, CDR3 DNA, CDR3 protein. The D gene is left open where the match is weak. The size field is filled for only some rows; it gives once, few, many or a size class.

>TRBV19|NA|TRBJ2-1|once
TGTGCCAGCGCCAAGTGGGGGCCCAGCTTAGAGCAGTTCTTC
CASAKWGPSLEQFF
>TRBV28|TRBD1|TRBJ1-5|NA
TGTGCCAGCAGTGCGACAGGGTTCGGCACCTTGTATGAGCCCCAGCATTTT
CASSATGFGTLYEPQHF
>TRBV5-3|NA|TRBJ1-2|once
TGTGCCAGAAGCGAGTACAGGGACGGCTACACCTTC
CARSEYRDGYTF
>TRBV29-1|NA|TRBJ2-7|NA
TGCAGCGTTGAAGATGACAGAGAAGGCCACTACGAGCAGTACTTC
CSVEDDREGHYEQYF
>TRBV29-1|TRBD1|TRBJ1-1|NA
TGCAGCGGAAGACAGGGGAGGACTGAAGCTTTCTTT
CSGRQGRTEAFF
>TRBV11-1|NA|TRBJ2-7|few
TGTGCCAGCAGCTCGACAAAGACCTCCTACGAGCAGTACTTC
CASSSTKTSYEQYF
>TRBV28|NA|TRBJ2-2|once
TGTGCCAGCAGTTTGGACGGGGCGAACACCGGGGAGCTGTTTTTT
CASSLDGANTGELFF
>TRBV12-3/TRBV12-4|NA|TRBJ1-4|NA
TGTGCCAGCAGTCTACTCGAAAAACTGTTTTTT
CASSLLEKLFF
>TRBV5-4|TRBD1|TRBJ1-2|once
TGTGCCAGCAGCCTCGGGACAGCTATTTATGGCTACACCTTC
CASSLGTAIYGYTF
>TRBV5-8|TRBD1|TRBJ2-3|NA
TGTGCCAGCAGTTATGACAGGGGCACAGATACGCAGTATTTT
CASSYDRGTDTQYF
>TRBV2|TRBD1|TRBJ2-2|NA
TGTGCCAGCAGTCCCGACAGGGAGACCGGGGAGCTGTTTTTT
CASSPDRETGELFF
>TRBV7-6|NA|TRBJ2-5|once
TGTGCCAGCAGCCCAACGGGAGAAGAGACCCAGTACTTC
CASSPTGEETQYF
>TRBV10-3|TRBD1|TRBJ2-3|NA
TGTGCCATCAGCCCGGACAGGACCACAGATACGCAGTATTTT
CAISPDRTTDTQYF
>TRBV6-2/TRBV6-3|TRBD1|TRBJ2-3|NA
TGTGCCAGCAGTTACCTGGGACAGACTAGCACAGATACGCAGTATTTT
CASSYLGQTSTDTQYF
>TRBV7-3|NA|TRBJ1-2|NA
TGTGCCAGCAGCCCCGACAGGAGCCACTCCCGTGGCTACACCTTC
CASSPDRSHSRGYTF
>TRBV6-5|NA|TRBJ2-2|once
TGTGCCAGCAGTTTGGTAGGGGCCGGGGAGCTGTTTTTT
CASSLVGAGELFF
>TRBV9|TRBD1|TRBJ2-2|NA
TGTGCCAGCAGCGTAGCTCGACAGGGGCCTAATACCGGGGAGCTGTTTTTT
CASSVARQGPNTGELFF
>TRBV2|NA|TRBJ2-3|NA
TGTGCCAGCAGCTTCCCGACAGGGAGGATTGGGAGTACGCAGTATTTT
CASSFPTGRIGSTQYF
>TRBV24-1|TRBD1|TRBJ1-3|NA
TGTGCCACCAGTCAGGGGGGATCTGGAAACACCATATATTTT
CATSQGGSGNTIYF
>TRBV20-1|TRBD2|TRBJ2-5|NA
TGCAGTGCTAGTGTTGGCGGGGGGGCAGGGGAGACCCAGTACTTC
CSASVGGGAGETQYF
>TRBV3-1/TRBV3-2|TRBD1|TRBJ2-5|NA
TGTGCCAGCAGCGCAGCAGGGGGCATTCAGGAGACCCAGTACTTC
CASSAAGGIQETQYF
>TRBV12-3/TRBV12-4|NA|TRBJ2-3|NA
TGTGCCAGCAGTTTCACGTCAGGGACGCAGTATTTT
CASSFTSGTQYF
>TRBV28|TRBD1|TRBJ1-2|NA
TGTGCCAGCAGCACCCCCGGGACAGGGTACCTTGGGGGCTACACCTTC
CASSTPGTGYLGGYTF
>TRBV27|TRBD1|TRBJ1-5|NA
TGTGCCAGCAGTTTCGACAGGGGCAGCAATCAGCCCCAGCATTTT
CASSFDRGSNQPQHF
>TRBV11-2|TRBD2|TRBJ2-5|NA
TGTGCCAGCAGCTTACGCCTAGCGGGAGGGCCGAGGGAGACCCAGTACTTC
CASSLRLAGGPRETQYF
>TRBV7-2|NA|TRBJ2-7|few
TGTGCCAGCAGTCCGGTGGGGGGCTACGAGCAGTACTTC
CASSPVGGYEQYF
>TRBV14|NA|TRBJ1-2|NA
TGTGCCAGCAGCCAAGGTGGACCGACCCCTCGGACTGTTGGCTACACCTTC
CASSQGGPTPRTVGYTF
>TRBV5-4|NA|TRBJ1-6|NA
TGTGCCAGCAGCTCTAGAATTACAGGGAGTGATTCACCCCTCCACTTT
CASSSRITGSDSPLHF
>TRBV27|TRBD1|TRBJ2-7|few
TGTGCCAGCAGTTCCGGACAGGATCTATCCTCCTACGAGCAGTACTTC
CASSSGQDLSSYEQYF
>TRBV27|TRBD1|TRBJ1-5|NA
TGTGCCAGCTCCCCCGACCGGGACAGAAATCAGCCCCAGCATTTT
CASSPDRDRNQPQHF
>TRBV7-6|TRBD2|TRBJ2-1|NA
TGTGCCAGCAGCTTAGGTCAAGGACTAGCGGGGGAAAATGAGCAGTTCTTC
CASSLGQGLAGENEQFF
>TRBV28|TRBD2|TRBJ2-7|NA
TGTGCCAGCAGTATCGGACTAGCGAGCTACGAGCAGTACTTC
CASSIGLASYEQYF
>TRBV19|TRBD1|TRBJ1-6|NA
TGTGCCAGTAGTTTTTCCGGGACAGCCCGTAATTCACCCCTCCACTTT
CASSFSGTARNSPLHF
>TRBV18|TRBD1|TRBJ1-5|NA
TGTGCCAGCTCACCAGACAGGGGTCCCCTATATAGCAATCAGCCCCAGCATTTT
CASSPDRGPLYSNQPQHF
>TRBV24-1|NA|TRBJ2-5|NA
TGTGCCACCCGCCATGGGGCTCGGGAGACCCAGTACTTC
CATRHGARETQYF
>TRBV6-5|NA|TRBJ2-5|once
TGTGCCAGCCAGATGGGGGGAATTGGAGAGACCCAGTACTTC
CASQMGGIGETQYF
>TRBV7-8|NA|TRBJ2-5|NA
TGTGCCAGCAGCTCCCAACGGACAGCCCAAGAGACCCAGTACTTC
CASSSQRTAQETQYF
>TRBV7-2|NA|TRBJ2-5|NA
TGTGCCAGCAGCCCCCATGGAGCGGCGTACCAAGAGACCCAGTACTTC
CASSPHGAAYQETQYF
>TRBV12-3/TRBV12-4|NA|TRBJ1-2|NA
TGTGCCAGCAGTTTAAATGGAGGAGGAGGCTACACCTTC
CASSLNGGGGYTF
>TRBV6-6|NA|TRBJ1-4|once
TGTGCCAGCACTAGGAAAGCAACTAATGAAAAACTGTTTTTT
CASTRKATNEKLFF
>TRBV3-1/TRBV3-2|NA|TRBJ1-6|NA
TGTGCCAGCAGCCAAGCCACGGGGGGCTCCTATAATTCACCCCTCCACTTT
CASSQATGGSYNSPLHF
>TRBV11-2|TRBD2|TRBJ2-2|NA
TGTGCCAGCAGCTTAGGTGTAGCGGGAGAAGGCGGGGAGCTGTTTTTT
CASSLGVAGEGGELFF
>TRBV30|TRBD1|TRBJ2-7|NA
TGTGCCTGGAGTGTACAGGGGTGGGATGACGAGCAGTACTTC
CAWSVQGWDDEQYF
>TRBV27|TRBD1|TRBJ1-1|few
TGTGCCAGCAGCGACCTTTCGACAGGGAACTCTGAAGCTTTCTTT
CASSDLSTGNSEAFF
>TRBV18|NA|TRBJ2-7|NA
TGTGCCAGCTCACCAAGCAGGGAGGACGAGCAGTACTTC
CASSPSREDEQYF
>TRBV9|TRBD2|TRBJ2-7|once
TGTGCCAGCAGCCTTAGCGGGGCAGCCTACGAGCAGTACTTC
CASSLSGAAYEQYF
>TRBV6-6|NA|TRBJ1-1|NA
TGTGCCAGCAGTTATGGGGGCGACACTGAAGCTTTCTTT
CASSYGGDTEAFF
>TRBV29-1|NA|TRBJ1-1|NA
TGCAGCGTTTATGACACTGAAGCTTTCTTT
CSVYDTEAFF